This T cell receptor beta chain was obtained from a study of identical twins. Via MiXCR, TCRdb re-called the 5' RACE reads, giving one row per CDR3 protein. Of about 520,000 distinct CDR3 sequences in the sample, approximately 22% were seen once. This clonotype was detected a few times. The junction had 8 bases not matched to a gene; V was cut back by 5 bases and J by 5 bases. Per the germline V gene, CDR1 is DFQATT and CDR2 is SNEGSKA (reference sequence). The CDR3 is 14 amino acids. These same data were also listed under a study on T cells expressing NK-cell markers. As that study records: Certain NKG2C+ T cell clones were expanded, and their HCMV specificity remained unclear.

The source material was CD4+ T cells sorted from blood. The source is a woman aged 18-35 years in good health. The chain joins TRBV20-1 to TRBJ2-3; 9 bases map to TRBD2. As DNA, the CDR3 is TGCAGTGCTTTAACTAGCGGGCGAGGAGATACGCAGTATTTT. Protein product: CSALTSGRGDTQYF.